The following is a T cell receptor beta chain sequence with its context. This specimen belongs to a study of radiation and T cells in renal cell carcinoma. The sample's time point: blood 4 weeks post-SBRT, at nephrectomy. Treatment defined: 15 Gy SBRT to primary tumor, nephrectomy 4 weeks later. Nephrectomy followed 15 Gy stereotactic body radiation by 4 weeks. The patient's renal cell carcinoma had clear cell pathology. Sequenced by immunoSEQ multiplex PCR; TCRdb stores in-frame clones only, minus some. The sample shows about 83,000 clones, around four fifths of them seen only once. This TCR was recovered from an older woman with renal cell carcinoma. This specimen consisted of blood, obtained from a patient whose treatment included radiotherapy and nephrectomy.

For the CDR3, the DNA is TGTGCCAGCAGTTACCCCCAGGGCGGACAGCCCCAGCATTTT. It codes for CASSYPQGGQPQHF. The J gene is TRBJ1-5, the V gene TRBV6-5, with a tentative D call TRBD1 (5 bases). Trimming took off 2 bases at V and 7 bases at J, with 12 bases between the two ends. The CDR3 covers 14 residues. CDR1 is MNHEY and CDR2 is SVGAGI in the germline V gene.